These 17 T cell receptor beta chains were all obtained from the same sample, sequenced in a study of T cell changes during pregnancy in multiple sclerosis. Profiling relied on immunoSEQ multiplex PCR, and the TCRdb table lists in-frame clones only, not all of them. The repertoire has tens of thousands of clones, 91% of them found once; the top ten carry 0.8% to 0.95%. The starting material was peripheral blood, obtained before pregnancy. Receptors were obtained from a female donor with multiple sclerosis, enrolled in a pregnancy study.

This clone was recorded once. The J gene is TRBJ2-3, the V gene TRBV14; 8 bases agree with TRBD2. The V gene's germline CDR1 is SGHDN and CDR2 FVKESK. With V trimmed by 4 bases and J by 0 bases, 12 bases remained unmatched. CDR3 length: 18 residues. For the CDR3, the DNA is TGTGCCAGCAGCCCTACAGCCCTAGCGGGTCACAGCACAGATACGCAGTATTTT. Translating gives CASSPTALAGHSTDTQYF.

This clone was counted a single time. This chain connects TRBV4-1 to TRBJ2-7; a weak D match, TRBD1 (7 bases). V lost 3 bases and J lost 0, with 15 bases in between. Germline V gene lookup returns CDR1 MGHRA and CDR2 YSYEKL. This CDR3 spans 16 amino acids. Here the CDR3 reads CASSQEQGGFSYEQYF. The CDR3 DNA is TGCGCCAGCAGCCAGGAGCAGGGGGGATTCTCCTACGAGCAGTACTTC.

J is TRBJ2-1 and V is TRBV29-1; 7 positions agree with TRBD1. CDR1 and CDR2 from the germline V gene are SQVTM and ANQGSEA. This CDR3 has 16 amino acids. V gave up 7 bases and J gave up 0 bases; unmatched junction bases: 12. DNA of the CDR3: TGCAGCGCAACCGGACAGGCGGAGAGCTCCTACAATGAGCAGTTCTTC. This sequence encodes CSATGQAESSYNEQFF.

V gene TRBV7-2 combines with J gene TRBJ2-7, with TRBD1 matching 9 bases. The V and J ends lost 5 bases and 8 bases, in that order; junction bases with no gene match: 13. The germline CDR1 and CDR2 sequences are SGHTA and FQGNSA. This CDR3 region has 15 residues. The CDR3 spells CASSPGDRDIRKQYF. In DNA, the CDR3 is TGTGCCAGCAGCCCCGGGGACAGGGACATTCGTAAGCAGTACTTC. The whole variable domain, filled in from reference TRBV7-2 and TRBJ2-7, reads GAGVSQSPSNKVTEKGKDVELRCDPISGHTALYWYRQSLGQGLEFLIYFQGNSAPDKSGLPSDRFSAERTGGSVSTLTIQRTQQEDSAVYLCASSPGDRDIRKQYFGPGTRLTVT.

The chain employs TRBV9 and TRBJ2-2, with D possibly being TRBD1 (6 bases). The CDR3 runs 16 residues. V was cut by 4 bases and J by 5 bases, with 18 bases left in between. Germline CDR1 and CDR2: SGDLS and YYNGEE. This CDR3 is CASSLLLQGRTGELFF. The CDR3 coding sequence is TGTGCCAGCAGCCTACTCTTACAGGGTAGGACCGGGGAGCTGTTTTTT.

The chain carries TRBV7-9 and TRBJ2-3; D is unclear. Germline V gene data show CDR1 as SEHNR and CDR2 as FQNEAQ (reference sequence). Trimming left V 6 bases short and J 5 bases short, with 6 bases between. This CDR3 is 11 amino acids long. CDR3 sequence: CASRYGDTQYF. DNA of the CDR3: TGTGCCAGCAGGTACGGAGATACGCAGTATTTT.

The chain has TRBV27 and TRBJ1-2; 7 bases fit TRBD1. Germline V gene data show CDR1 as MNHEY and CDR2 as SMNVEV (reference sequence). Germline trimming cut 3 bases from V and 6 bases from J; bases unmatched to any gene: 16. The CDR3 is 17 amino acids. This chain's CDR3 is CASSFLSSDDRVDGYTF. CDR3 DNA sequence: TGTGCCAGCAGTTTTTTATCTTCTGACGACAGGGTGGATGGCTACACCTTC.

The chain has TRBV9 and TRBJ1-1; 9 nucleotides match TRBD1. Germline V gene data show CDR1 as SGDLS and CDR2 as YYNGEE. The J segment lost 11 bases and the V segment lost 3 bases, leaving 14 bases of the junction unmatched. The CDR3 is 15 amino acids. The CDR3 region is CASSGEGGDRESAFF. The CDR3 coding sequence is TGTGCCAGCAGCGGAGAGGGTGGGGACAGGGAGTCGGCTTTCTTT.

The CDR3 protein is CASSLDHTAEAFF. The DNA of the CDR3 is TGTGCCAGCAGCTTAGATCACACAGCTGAAGCTTTCTTT. The chain carries TRBV11-3 and TRBJ1-1; D remains unclear. The CDR3 covers 13 residues. Trimming removed 0 bases from V and 6 bases from J, with 8 bases in between. In germline, CDR1 is SGHNT, CDR2 YENEEA. Together with reference TRBV11-3 and TRBJ1-1, the CDR3 gives the full variable domain: EAGVVQSPRYKIIEKKQPVAFWCNPISGHNTLYWYLQNLGQGPELLIRYENEEAVDDSQLPKDRFSAERLKGVDSTLKIQPAELGDSAVYLCASSLDHTAEAFFGQGTRLTVV.

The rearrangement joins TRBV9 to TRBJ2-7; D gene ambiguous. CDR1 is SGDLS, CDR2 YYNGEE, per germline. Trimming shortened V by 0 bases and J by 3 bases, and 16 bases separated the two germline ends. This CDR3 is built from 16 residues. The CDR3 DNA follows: TGTGCCAGCAGCGTAGTCGACACCCCATTCATCTACGAGCAGTACTTC. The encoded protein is CASSVVDTPFIYEQYF.

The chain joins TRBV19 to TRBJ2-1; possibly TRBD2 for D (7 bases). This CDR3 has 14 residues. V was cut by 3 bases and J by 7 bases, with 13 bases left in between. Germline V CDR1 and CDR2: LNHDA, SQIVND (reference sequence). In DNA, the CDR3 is TGTGCCAGTAGTATGGGGGGGCTTGGGAATGAGCAGTTCTTC. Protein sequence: CASSMGGLGNEQFF.

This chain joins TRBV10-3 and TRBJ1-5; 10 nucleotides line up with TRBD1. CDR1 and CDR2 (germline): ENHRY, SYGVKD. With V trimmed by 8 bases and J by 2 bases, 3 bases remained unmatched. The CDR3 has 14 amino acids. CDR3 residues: CAIGTGVRNQPQHF. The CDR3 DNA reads TGTGCCATCGGGACAGGGGTCCGCAATCAGCCCCAGCATTTT.

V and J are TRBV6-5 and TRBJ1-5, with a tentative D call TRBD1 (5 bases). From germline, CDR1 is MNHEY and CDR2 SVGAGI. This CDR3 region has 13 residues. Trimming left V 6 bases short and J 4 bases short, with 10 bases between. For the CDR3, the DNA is TGTGCCAGCAGCCCCGGGGGGAATCAGCCCCAGCATTTT. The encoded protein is CASSPGGNQPQHF.

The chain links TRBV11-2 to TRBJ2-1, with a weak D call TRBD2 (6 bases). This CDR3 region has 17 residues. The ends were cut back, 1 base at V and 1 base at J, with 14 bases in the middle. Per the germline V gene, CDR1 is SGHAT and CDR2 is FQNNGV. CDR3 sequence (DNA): TGTGCCAGCAGCTTAGTCTTCGGCGGGACTTCCTACAATGAGCAGTTCTTC. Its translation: CASSLVFGGTSYNEQFF.

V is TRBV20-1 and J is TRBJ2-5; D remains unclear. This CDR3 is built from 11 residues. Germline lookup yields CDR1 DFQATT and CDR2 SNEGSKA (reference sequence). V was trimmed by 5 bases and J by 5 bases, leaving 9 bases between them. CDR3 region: CSAPERETQYF. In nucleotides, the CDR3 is TGCAGTGCTCCTGAACGGGAGACCCAGTACTTC.

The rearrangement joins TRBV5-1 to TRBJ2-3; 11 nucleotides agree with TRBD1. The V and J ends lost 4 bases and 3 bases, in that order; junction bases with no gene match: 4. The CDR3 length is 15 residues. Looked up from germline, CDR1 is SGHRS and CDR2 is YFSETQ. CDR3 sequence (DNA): TGCGCCAGCAGCGCCGGGACAGGGGGGACAGATACGCAGTATTTT. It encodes CASSAGTGGTDTQYF. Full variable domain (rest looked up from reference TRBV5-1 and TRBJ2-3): KAGVTQTPRYLIKTRGQQVTLSCSPISGHRSVSWYQQTPGQGLQFLFEYFSETQRNKGNFPGRFSGRQFSNSRSEMNVSTLELGDSALYLCASSAGTGGTDTQYFGPGTRLTVL.

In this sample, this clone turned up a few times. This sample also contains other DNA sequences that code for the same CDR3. CDR3 nucleotide sequence: TGTGCCAGCAGCGTAGGGGGGCGGACTGAAGCTTTCTTT. This gives the protein CASSVGGRTEAFF. The V call is TRBV9, the J call TRBJ1-1, with D perhaps matching TRBD1 (6 bases). Germline V gives CDR1 SGDLS, CDR2 YYNGEE. Deletions cut 0 bases from V and 5 bases from J, with 8 bases between. The CDR3 sequence is 13 residues long.